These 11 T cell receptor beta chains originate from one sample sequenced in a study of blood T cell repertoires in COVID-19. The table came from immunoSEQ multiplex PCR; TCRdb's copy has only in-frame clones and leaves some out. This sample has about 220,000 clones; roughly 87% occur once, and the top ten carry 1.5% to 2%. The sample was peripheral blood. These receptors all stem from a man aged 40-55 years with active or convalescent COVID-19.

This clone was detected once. The CDR3 here is CASSQQGARFWTQHF. Written as DNA, the CDR3 is TGTGCCAGCAGCCAACAGGGGGCGCGGTTTTGGACCCAGCATTTT. V and J are TRBV28 and TRBJ1-5, with 9 bases identical to TRBD1. The trim removed 6 bases at V and 11 bases at J, leaving 14 bases unmatched. The length of the CDR3 is 15 residues. Germline assignment: CDR1 MDHEN and CDR2 SYDVKM. Full variable domain (remainder filled in from reference TRBV28 and TRBJ1-5): DVKVTQSSRYLVKRTGEKVFLECVQDMDHENMFWYRQDPGLGLRLIYFSYDVKMKEKGDIPEGYSVSREKKERFSLILESASTNQTSMYLCASSQQGARFWTQHFGDGTRLSIL.

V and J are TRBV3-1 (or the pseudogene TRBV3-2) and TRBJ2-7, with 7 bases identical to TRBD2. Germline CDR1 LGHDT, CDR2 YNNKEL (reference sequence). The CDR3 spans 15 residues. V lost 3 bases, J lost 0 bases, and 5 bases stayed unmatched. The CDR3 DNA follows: TGTGCCAGCAGCCACCCTCCTAGCGGCTCCTACGAGCAGTACTTC. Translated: CASSHPPSGSYEQYF.

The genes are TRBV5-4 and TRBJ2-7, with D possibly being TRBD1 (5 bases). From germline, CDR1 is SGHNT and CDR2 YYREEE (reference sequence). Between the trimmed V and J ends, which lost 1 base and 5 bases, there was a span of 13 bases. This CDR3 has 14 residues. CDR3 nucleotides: TGTGCCAGCAGCTTGAAAGGGGTGGGTGACGAGCAGTACTTC. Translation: CASSLKGVGDEQYF.

The CDR3 DNA follows: TGCGCCAGCAGCCAAGATGTGGGAGTAAATGAGCAGTTCTTC. It translates to CASSQDVGVNEQFF. The chain links TRBV4-1 to TRBJ2-1; a possible D gene is TRBD2 (5 bases). CDR1 and CDR2 (germline): MGHRA, YSYEKL. Trimming removed 0 bases from V and 7 bases from J, with 10 bases in between. The length of the CDR3 is 14 residues.

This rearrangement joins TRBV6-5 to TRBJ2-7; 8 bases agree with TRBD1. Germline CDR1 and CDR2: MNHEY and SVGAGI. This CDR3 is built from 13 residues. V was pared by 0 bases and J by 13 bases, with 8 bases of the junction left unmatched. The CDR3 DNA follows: TGTGCCAGCAGTTACTCGGGGCAGGGGGCCTACTACTTC. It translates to CASSYSGQGAYYF.

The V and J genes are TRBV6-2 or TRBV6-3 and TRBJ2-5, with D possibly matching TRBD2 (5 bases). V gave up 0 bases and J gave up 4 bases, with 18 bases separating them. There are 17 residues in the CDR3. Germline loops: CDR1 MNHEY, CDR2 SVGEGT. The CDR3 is CASSYSEAALDRETQYF. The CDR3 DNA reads TGTGCCAGCAGTTACTCCGAAGCGGCCCTAGACCGAGAGACCCAGTACTTC.

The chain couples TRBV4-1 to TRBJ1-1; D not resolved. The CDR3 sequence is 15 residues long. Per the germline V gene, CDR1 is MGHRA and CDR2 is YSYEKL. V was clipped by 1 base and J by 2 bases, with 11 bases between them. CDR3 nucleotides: TGCGCCAGCAGCCAAGTACTGGGCAGAAACACTGAAGCTTTCTTT. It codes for CASSQVLGRNTEAFF.

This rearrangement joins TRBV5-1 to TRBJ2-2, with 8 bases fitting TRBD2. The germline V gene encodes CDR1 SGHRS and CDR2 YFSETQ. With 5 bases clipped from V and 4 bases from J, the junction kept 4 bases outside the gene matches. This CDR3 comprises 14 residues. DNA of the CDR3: TGCGCCAGCAGTATTAGCGGGGTCACCGGGGAGCTGTTTTTT. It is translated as CASSISGVTGELFF.

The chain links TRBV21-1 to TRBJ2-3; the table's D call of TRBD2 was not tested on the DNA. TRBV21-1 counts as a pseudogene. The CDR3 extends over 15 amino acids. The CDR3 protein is CASSSGTSGRYTQYF. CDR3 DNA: TGTGCCAGCAGCTCCGGGACTAGCGGGAGATATACGCAGTATTTT.

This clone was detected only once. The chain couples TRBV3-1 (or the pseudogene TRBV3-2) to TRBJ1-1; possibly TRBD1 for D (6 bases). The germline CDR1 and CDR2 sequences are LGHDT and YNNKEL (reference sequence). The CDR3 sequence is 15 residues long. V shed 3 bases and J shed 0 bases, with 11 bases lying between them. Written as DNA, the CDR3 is TGTGCCAGCAGCCACAGGGACAACATGAACACTGAAGCTTTCTTT. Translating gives CASSHRDNMNTEAFF.

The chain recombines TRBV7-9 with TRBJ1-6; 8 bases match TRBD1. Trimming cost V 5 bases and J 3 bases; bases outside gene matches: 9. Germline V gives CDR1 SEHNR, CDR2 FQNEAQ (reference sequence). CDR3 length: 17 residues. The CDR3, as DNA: TGTGCCAGCAGCCTGACCCTTGGGACAGGCTATAATTCACCCCTCCACTTT. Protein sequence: CASSLTLGTGYNSPLHF. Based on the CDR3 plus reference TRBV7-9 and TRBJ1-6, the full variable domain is DTGVSQNPRHKITKRGQNVTFRCDPISEHNRLYWYRQTLGQGPEFLTYFQNEAQLEKSRLLSDRFSAERPKGSFSTLEIQRTEQGDSAMYLCASSLTLGTGYNSPLHFGNGTRLTVT.